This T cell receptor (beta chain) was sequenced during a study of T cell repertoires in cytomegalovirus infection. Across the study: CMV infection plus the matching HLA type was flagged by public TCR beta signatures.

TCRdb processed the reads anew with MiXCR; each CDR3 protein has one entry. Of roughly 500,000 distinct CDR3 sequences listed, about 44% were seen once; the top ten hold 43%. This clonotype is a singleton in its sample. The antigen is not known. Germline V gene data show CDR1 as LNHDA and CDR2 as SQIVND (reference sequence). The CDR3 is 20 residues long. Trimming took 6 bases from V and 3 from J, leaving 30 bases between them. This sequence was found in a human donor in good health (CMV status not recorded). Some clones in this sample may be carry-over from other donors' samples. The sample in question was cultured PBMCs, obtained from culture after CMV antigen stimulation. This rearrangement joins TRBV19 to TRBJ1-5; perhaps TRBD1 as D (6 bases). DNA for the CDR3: TGTGCCAGTAGCCAACCACAGGGTGGGCCCGGACAAGGCCCCAATCAGCCCCAGCATTTT. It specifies CASSQPQGGPGQGPNQPQHF.